Listed below are T cell receptor beta chains from one sample, sequenced in a study of T cells after yellow fever vaccination. TCRdb analysed the 5' RACE reads with MiXCR anew, one entry per CDR3 protein. The sample consists of 400,000 to 650,000 distinct CDR3 sequences, 21% of them appearing once. The sample consisted of PBMCs, taken approximately 22 days after the first yellow fever vaccination. The receptors were gathered from a man in his late teens or twenties who received the YFV17D yellow fever vaccine. Both conserved end residues are part of each CDR3. Fields, in order: J gene, V gene, CDR3 protein.

j_gene: TRBJ1-2; v_gene: TRBV29-1; CDR3aa: CSVAPGQGIVNGYTF
j_gene: TRBJ1-6; v_gene: TRBV7-8; CDR3aa: CASSPPRQGNLSPLHF
j_gene: TRBJ2-2; v_gene: TRBV29-1; CDR3aa: CSVEIGQRPDGELFF
j_gene: TRBJ1-6; v_gene: TRBV6-5; CDR3aa: CASSYSWTAEDAASPLHF
j_gene: TRBJ1-5; v_gene: TRBV12-3/TRBV12-4; CDR3aa: CASRTQGGSQPQHF
j_gene: TRBJ1-1; v_gene: TRBV20-1; CDR3aa: CSATPGGVNTEAFF
j_gene: TRBJ2-1; v_gene: TRBV5-4; CDR3aa: CASSSEVGAHNEQFF
j_gene: TRBJ2-3; v_gene: TRBV29-1; CDR3aa: CSVAVQGRDAQYF
j_gene: TRBJ1-3; v_gene: TRBV29-1; CDR3aa: CSGQGGNSGNTIYF
j_gene: TRBJ1-5; v_gene: TRBV30; CDR3aa: CAWIARDREDHSNQPQHF
j_gene: TRBJ2-1; v_gene: TRBV18; CDR3aa: CASSPTGGLRNEQFF
j_gene: TRBJ2-3; v_gene: TRBV7-3; CDR3aa: CASSLMGQGTDTQYF
j_gene: TRBJ1-5; v_gene: TRBV24-1; CDR3aa: CATSDATGSNQPQHF
j_gene: TRBJ2-1; v_gene: TRBV6-2/TRBV6-3; CDR3aa: CATYPGGGTYNEQFF
j_gene: TRBJ2-1; v_gene: TRBV20-1; CDR3aa: CSAKTSGGAGEQFF
j_gene: TRBJ1-3; v_gene: TRBV7-2; CDR3aa: CASSYERPGNTIYF
j_gene: TRBJ2-3; v_gene: TRBV7-9; CDR3aa: CASRDDQNPTDTQYF
j_gene: TRBJ1-5; v_gene: TRBV7-2; CDR3aa: CASSFDSRGPQHF
j_gene: TRBJ1-5; v_gene: TRBV6-2/TRBV6-3; CDR3aa: CASSYSPGEHYSNQPQHF
j_gene: TRBJ2-3; v_gene: TRBV12-3/TRBV12-4; CDR3aa: CASRQLAGGSFTDTQYF
j_gene: TRBJ2-5; v_gene: TRBV5-1; CDR3aa: CASTSRPLAGGAQETQYF
j_gene: TRBJ1-4; v_gene: TRBV4-1; CDR3aa: CASSTARDAPIGEKLFF
j_gene: TRBJ2-5; v_gene: TRBV15; CDR3aa: CATSRDRVDQETQYF
j_gene: TRBJ2-5; v_gene: TRBV5-6; CDR3aa: CASSLGGGLRRETQYF
j_gene: TRBJ1-1; v_gene: TRBV4-3; CDR3aa: CASSPSDISLKTFF
j_gene: TRBJ1-2; v_gene: TRBV7-2; CDR3aa: CASSIRGQGGYTF
j_gene: TRBJ2-3; v_gene: TRBV12-3/TRBV12-4; CDR3aa: CASSLFVGTQYF
j_gene: TRBJ1-1; v_gene: TRBV6-1; CDR3aa: CASSLTWTHNTEAFF
j_gene: TRBJ2-1; v_gene: TRBV5-1; CDR3aa: CASSSGFRTGGRDEQFF
j_gene: TRBJ2-2; v_gene: TRBV12-3/TRBV12-4; CDR3aa: CASPPTANTGELFF
j_gene: TRBJ1-4; v_gene: TRBV18; CDR3aa: CASSPRRLLGEKLFF
j_gene: TRBJ2-3; v_gene: TRBV7-2; CDR3aa: CASSSWGGSTDTQYF
j_gene: TRBJ1-5; v_gene: TRBV12-3/TRBV12-4; CDR3aa: CASRSSGNVGQPQHF
j_gene: TRBJ1-1; v_gene: TRBV12-3/TRBV12-4; CDR3aa: CASSLRVNTEAFF
j_gene: TRBJ2-7; v_gene: TRBV5-1; CDR3aa: CASSLGSGTYEQYF
j_gene: TRBJ1-1; v_gene: TRBV25-1; CDR3aa: CASSKGQRTEAFF
j_gene: TRBJ2-1; v_gene: TRBV5-1; CDR3aa: CASSLKLAGPSSYNEQFF
j_gene: TRBJ2-2; v_gene: TRBV28; CDR3aa: CASSLGDRGTGELFF
j_gene: TRBJ2-5; v_gene: TRBV5-1; CDR3aa: CASSPSQETQYF
j_gene: TRBJ2-7; v_gene: TRBV6-2/TRBV6-3; CDR3aa: CASSSLRYEQYF
j_gene: TRBJ2-1; v_gene: TRBV11-1; CDR3aa: CASSDEIVTGGSYNEQFF
j_gene: TRBJ2-2; v_gene: TRBV12-3/TRBV12-4; CDR3aa: CASSLGWTSGHGELFF
j_gene: TRBJ1-2; v_gene: TRBV29-1; CDR3aa: CSVSHGVYGYTF
j_gene: TRBJ2-5; v_gene: TRBV2; CDR3aa: CASSDDSQETQYF